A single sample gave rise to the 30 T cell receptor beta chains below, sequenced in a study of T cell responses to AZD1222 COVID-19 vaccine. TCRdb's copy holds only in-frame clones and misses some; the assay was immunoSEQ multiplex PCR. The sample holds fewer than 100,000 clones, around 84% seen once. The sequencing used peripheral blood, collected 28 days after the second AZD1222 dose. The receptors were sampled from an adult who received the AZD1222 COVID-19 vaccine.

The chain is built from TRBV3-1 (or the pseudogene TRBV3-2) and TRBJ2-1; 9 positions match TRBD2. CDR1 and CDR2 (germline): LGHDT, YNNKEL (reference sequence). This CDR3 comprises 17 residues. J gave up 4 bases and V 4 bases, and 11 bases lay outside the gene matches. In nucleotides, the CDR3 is TGTGCCAGCAGCCCTACTCGGGCGGGAGGGCTTTACAATGAGCAGTTCTTC. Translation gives CASSPTRAGGLYNEQFF.

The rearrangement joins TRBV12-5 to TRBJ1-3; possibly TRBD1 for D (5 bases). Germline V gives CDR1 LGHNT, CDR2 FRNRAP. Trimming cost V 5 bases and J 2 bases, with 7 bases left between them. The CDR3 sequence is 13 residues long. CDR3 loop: CASGQGAGNTIYF. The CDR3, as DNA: TGTGCTAGTGGTCAGGGTGCTGGAAACACCATATATTTT.

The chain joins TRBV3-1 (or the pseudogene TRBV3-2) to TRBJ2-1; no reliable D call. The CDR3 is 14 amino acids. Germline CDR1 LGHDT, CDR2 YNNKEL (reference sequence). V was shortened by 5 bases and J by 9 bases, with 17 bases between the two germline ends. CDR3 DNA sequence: TGTGCCAGCAGCTCCCCCCTGCGAGTTGCTGAGCAGTTCTTC. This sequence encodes CASSSPLRVAEQFF.

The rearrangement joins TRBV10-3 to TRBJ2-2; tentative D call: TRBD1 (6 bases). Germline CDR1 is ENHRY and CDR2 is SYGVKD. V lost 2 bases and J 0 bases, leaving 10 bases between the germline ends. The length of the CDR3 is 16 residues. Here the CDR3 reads CAISETGSANTGELFF. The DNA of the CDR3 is TGTGCCATCAGTGAGACAGGGAGCGCGAACACCGGGGAGCTGTTTTTT.

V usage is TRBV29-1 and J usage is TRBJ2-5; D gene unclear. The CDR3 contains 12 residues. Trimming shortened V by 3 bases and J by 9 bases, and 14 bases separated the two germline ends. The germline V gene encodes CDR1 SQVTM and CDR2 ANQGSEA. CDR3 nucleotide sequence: TGCAGCGTTGAGGATGTAGATGTTGCCCAGTACTTC. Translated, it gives CSVEDVDVAQYF.

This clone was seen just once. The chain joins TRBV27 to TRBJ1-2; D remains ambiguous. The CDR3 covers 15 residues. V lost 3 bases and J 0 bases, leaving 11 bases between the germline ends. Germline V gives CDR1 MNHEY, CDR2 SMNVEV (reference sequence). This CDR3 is CASSLVGFANYGYTF. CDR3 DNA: TGTGCCAGCAGTTTGGTAGGGTTCGCTAACTATGGCTACACCTTC.

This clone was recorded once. CDR3: CSVSQQGAGNQPQHF. CDR3 DNA sequence: TGCAGCGTCAGCCAGCAGGGGGCAGGCAATCAGCCCCAGCATTTT. V usage is TRBV29-1 and J usage is TRBJ1-5; 8 positions agree with TRBD1. Germline assignment: CDR1 SQVTM and CDR2 ANQGSEA. V lost 6 bases to trimming and J lost 2 bases; unmatched junction nucleotides: 9. The CDR3 runs to 15 residues.

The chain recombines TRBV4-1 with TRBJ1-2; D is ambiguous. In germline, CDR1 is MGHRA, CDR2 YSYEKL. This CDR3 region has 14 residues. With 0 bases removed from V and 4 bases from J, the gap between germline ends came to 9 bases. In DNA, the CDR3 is TGCGCCAGCAGCCAAGACGAGAAAAGCTATGGCTACACCTTC. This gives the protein CASSQDEKSYGYTF.

CDR3 region: CASSRDAENSPLHF. CDR3 nucleotide sequence: TGCGCCAGCAGTAGGGATGCAGAGAATTCACCCCTCCACTTT. This rearrangement joins TRBV10-2 to TRBJ1-6; D gene uncertain. The ends were cut back, 5 bases at V and 7 bases at J, with 12 bases in the middle. CDR3 length equals 14 residues. Germline V gene data show CDR1 as WSHSY and CDR2 as SAAADI.

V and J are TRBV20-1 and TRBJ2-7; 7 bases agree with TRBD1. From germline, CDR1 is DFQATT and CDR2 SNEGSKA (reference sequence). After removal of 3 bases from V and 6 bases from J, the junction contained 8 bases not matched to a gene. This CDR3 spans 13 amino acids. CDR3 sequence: CSASSLAGGEQYF. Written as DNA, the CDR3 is TGCAGTGCTAGTTCTCTAGCAGGGGGCGAGCAGTACTTC.

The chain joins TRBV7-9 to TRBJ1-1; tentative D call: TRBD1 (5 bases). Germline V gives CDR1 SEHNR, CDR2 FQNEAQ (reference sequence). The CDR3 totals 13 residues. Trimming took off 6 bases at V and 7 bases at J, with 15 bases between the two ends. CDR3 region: CASSPVDSYEAFF. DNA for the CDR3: TGTGCCAGCAGTCCGGTCGACAGTTATGAAGCTTTCTTT.

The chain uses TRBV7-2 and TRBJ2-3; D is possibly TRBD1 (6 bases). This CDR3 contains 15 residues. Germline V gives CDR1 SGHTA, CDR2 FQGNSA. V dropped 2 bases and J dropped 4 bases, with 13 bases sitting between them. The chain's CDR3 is CASSLRTDGADTQYF. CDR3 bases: TGTGCCAGCAGCTTACGGACAGACGGGGCAGATACGCAGTATTTT. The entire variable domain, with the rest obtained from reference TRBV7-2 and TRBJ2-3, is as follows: GAGVSQSPSNKVTEKGKDVELRCDPISGHTALYWYRQSLGQGLEFLIYFQGNSAPDKSGLPSDRFSAERTGGSVSTLTIQRTQQEDSAVYLCASSLRTDGADTQYFGPGTRLTVL.

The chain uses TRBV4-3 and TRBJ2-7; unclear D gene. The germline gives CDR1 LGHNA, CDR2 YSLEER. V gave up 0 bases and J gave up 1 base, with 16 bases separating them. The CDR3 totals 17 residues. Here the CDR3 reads CASSQDLKGPNSYEQYF. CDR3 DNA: TGCGCCAGCAGCCAAGATCTGAAAGGTCCTAATTCCTACGAGCAGTACTTC.

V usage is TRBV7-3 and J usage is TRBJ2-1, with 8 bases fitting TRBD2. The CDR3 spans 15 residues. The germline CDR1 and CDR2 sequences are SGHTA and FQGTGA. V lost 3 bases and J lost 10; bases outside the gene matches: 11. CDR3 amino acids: CASSLSGSQGNEQFF. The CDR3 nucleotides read TGTGCCAGCAGCTTGAGCGGGAGCCAGGGTAACGAGCAGTTCTTC.

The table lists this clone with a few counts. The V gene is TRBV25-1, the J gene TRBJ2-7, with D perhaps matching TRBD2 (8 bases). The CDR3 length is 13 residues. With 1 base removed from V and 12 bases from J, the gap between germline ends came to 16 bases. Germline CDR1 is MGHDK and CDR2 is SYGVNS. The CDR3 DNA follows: TGTGCCAGCAGTGAATCGGGGGGGGACAGCCTGTACTTC. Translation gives CASSESGGDSLYF.

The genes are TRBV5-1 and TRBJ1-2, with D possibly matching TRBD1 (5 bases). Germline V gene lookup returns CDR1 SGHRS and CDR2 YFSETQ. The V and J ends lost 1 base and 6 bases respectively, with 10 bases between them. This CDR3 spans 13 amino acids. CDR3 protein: CASSLLGDNGYTF. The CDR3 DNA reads TGCGCCAGCAGCTTGTTAGGGGATAATGGCTACACCTTC.

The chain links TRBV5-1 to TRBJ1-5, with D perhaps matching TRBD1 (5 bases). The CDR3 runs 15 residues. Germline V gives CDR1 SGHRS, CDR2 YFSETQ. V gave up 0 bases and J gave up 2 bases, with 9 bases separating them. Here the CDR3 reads CASSLEGEGNQPQHF. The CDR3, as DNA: TGCGCCAGCAGCTTGGAAGGGGAGGGCAATCAGCCCCAGCATTTT.

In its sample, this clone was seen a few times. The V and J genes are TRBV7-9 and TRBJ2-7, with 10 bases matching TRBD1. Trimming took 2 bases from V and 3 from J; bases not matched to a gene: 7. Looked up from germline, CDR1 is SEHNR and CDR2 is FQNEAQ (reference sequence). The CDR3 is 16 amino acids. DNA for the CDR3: TGTGCCAGCAGCTTAAAGGAGACAGGGGGCGGCTACGAGCAGTACTTC. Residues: CASSLKETGGGYEQYF.

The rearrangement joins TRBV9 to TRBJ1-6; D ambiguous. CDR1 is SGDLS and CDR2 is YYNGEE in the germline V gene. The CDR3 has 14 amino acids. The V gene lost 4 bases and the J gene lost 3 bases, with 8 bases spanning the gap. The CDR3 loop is CASSTVDYNSPLHF. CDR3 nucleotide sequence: TGTGCCAGCAGCACGGTGGACTATAATTCACCCCTCCACTTT.

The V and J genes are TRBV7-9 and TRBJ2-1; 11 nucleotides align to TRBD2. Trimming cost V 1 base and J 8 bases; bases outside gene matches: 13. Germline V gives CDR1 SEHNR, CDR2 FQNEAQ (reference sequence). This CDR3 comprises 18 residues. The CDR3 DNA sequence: TGTGCCAGCAGCTTAGTGATCTCTAGCGGGGGGCCCGGGGATGAGCAGTTCTTC. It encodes CASSLVISSGGPGDEQFF.

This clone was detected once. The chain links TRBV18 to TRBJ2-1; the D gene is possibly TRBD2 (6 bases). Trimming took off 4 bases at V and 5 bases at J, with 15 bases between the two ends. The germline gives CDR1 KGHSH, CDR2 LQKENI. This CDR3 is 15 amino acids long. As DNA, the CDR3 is TGTGCCAGCTCACTTGGCGGGATTAGGAACAATGAGCAGTTCTTC. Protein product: CASSLGGIRNNEQFF.

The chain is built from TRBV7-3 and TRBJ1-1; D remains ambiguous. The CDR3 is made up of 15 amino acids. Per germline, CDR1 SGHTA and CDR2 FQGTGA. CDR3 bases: TGTGCGAGTAAAGCCTATCCCCAAAGTAACACTGAAGCTTTCTTT. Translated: CASKAYPQSNTEAFF.

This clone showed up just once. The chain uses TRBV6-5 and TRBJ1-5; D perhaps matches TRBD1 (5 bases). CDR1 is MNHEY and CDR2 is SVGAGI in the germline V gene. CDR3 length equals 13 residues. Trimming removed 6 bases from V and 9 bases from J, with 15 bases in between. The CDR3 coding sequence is TGTGCCAGCAGCCCGACAGCTGCGTGGCCCCAGCATTTT. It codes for CASSPTAAWPQHF.

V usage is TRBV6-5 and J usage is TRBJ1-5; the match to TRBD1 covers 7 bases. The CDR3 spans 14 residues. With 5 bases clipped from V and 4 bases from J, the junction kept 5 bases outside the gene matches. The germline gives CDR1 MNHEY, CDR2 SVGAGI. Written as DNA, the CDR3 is TGTGCCAGCAGTCAACAGGGGTGGAATCAGCCCCAGCATTTT. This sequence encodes CASSQQGWNQPQHF.

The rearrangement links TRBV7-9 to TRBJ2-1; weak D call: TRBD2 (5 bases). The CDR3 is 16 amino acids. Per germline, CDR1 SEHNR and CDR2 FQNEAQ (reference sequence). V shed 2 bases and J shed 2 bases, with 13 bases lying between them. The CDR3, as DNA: TGTGCCAGCAGCTTATTGAGGGCCCCCCCCTACAATGAGCAGTTCTTC. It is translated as CASSLLRAPPYNEQFF.

The CDR3, as DNA: TGTGCCAGCAGCCTGGGACAGATGACCGGGGAGCTGTTTTTT. This encodes CASSLGQMTGELFF. The genes are TRBV11-3 and TRBJ2-2, with 7 bases that match TRBD1. Per germline, CDR1 SGHNT and CDR2 YENEEA. The CDR3 runs 14 residues. V was pared by 5 bases and J by 5 bases, with 5 bases of the junction left unmatched.

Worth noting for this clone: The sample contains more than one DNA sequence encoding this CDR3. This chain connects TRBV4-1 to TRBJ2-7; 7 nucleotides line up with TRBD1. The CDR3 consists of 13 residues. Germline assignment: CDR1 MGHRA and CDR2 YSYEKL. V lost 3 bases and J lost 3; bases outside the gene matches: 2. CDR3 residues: CASSHDRDYEQYF. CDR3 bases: TGCGCCAGCAGCCACGACAGGGACTACGAGCAGTACTTC.

CDR3 nucleotide sequence: TGTGCCAGCAGCGTAGATTTAGCGGGAGACTCCGGGGAGCTGTTTTTT. Its translation: CASSVDLAGDSGELFF. This chain links TRBV9 with TRBJ2-2, with 9 bases matching TRBD2. CDR1 SGDLS and CDR2 YYNGEE come from the germline V gene. This CDR3 region has 16 residues. Unmatched junction bases numbered 6, after V lost 0 bases and J lost 6 bases. The full variable domain, its missing parts supplied by reference TRBV9 and TRBJ2-2, is DSGVTQTPKHLITATGQRVTLRCSPRSGDLSVYWYQQSLDQGLQFLIQYYNGEERAKGNILERFSAQQFPDLHSELNLSSLELGDSALYFCASSVDLAGDSGELFFGEGSRLTVL.

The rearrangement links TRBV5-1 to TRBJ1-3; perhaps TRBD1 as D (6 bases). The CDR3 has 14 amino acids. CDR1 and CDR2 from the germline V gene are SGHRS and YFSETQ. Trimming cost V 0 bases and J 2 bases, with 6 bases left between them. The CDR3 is CASSLGQAGNTIYF. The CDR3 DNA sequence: TGCGCCAGCAGCTTGGGACAGGCTGGAAACACCATATATTTT.

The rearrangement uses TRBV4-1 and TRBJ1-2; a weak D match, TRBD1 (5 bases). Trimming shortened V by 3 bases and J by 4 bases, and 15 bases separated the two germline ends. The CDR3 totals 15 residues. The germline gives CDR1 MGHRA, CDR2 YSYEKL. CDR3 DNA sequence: TGCGCCAGCAGCCAGGAGCCTACAGGCCGCTATGGCTACACCTTC. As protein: CASSQEPTGRYGYTF.